The 32 T cell receptor beta chains in this list originate from one sample, sequenced in a study of T cell repertoires in cytomegalovirus infection. These receptors have no known antigen. TCRdb fed the reads into MiXCR, producing one record per CDR3 protein. The sample includes approximately 990,000 distinct CDR3 sequences, around 32% of them seen just once. Sequencing was performed on cultured CD8+ T cells from PBMCs, taken from culture after CMV antigen stimulation. The receptors come from a human donor in good health (CMV status not recorded). Some clones in this sample may be carry-over from other donors' samples.

This clonotype turned up a few times. CDR3 bases: TGTGCCACCAGTGATTTGGGTGCCCTGGACGGAAGATACGAGCAGTACGTC. Protein: CATSDLGALDGRYEQYV. The rearrangement uses TRBV24-1 and TRBJ2-7; no clear D. The CDR3 is 17 amino acids. Trimming removed 0 bases at V and 4 bases at J, with 18 bases between. Germline V gene lookup returns CDR1 KGHDR and CDR2 SFDVKD.

The rearrangement uses TRBV6-6 and TRBJ1-1; D unclear. CDR3 length: 14 residues. Germline CDR1 and CDR2: MNHNY and SVGAGI (reference sequence). Trimming stripped 3 bases from V and 0 bases from J, with 8 bases between. The CDR3 DNA follows: TGTGCCAGCAGTTATCCCGACCTGAACACTGAAGCTTTCTTT. This encodes CASSYPDLNTEAFF.

This chain joins TRBV15 and TRBJ2-5, with 9 bases matching TRBD2. V lost 7 bases and J lost 0; bases outside the gene matches: 6. The CDR3 length is 15 residues. Germline-derived CDR1 and CDR2 are LNHNV and YYDKDF (reference sequence). The DNA of the CDR3 is TGTGCCACCACCGAAGAGCGGGGGGACCAAGAGACCCAGTACTTC. Its protein product is CATTEERGDQETQYF.

This clonotype has ten or more counts. The V gene is TRBV7-8, the J gene TRBJ2-5; the D is unclear. The germline CDR1 and CDR2 sequences are SGHVS and FQNEAQ. The CDR3 length is 13 residues. V shed 4 bases and J shed 5 bases, with 11 bases lying between them. The CDR3 region is CASSSAQLETQYF. CDR3 in DNA: TGTGCCAGCAGCTCAGCACAGCTGGAGACCCAGTACTTC.

This clonotype has a count of ten or more. The chain is built from TRBV7-8 and TRBJ2-1, with D unclear. V was trimmed by 1 base and J by 5 bases, leaving 6 bases between them. This CDR3 comprises 13 residues. The V gene's germline CDR1 is SGHVS and CDR2 FQNEAQ. CDR3 DNA: TGTGCCAGCAGCTTAGGAGAGAACAATGAGCAGTTCTTC. This translates into CASSLGENNEQFF.

The chain couples TRBV12-3 or TRBV12-4 to TRBJ1-1; D perhaps matches TRBD1 (5 bases). V lost 3 bases, J lost 8 bases, and 10 bases lay in between. The CDR3 contains 12 residues. DNA for the CDR3: TGTGCCAGCAGTTTTTCGACAGTCGAAGCTTTCTTT. Protein: CASSFSTVEAFF.

This clonotype was detected only a few times. V usage is TRBV19 and J usage is TRBJ1-6; 10 bases match TRBD1. The V gene end was trimmed by 7 bases and the J gene end by 8 bases; junction bases not matched to a gene: 11. Germline values: CDR1 LNHDA, CDR2 SQIVND (reference sequence). The CDR3 length is 16 residues. The DNA of the CDR3 is TGTGCCAGTACTCGACTCCGGGACAGGGGCGATTCACCCCTCCACTTT. It codes for CASTRLRDRGDSPLHF. Full variable domain (missing parts from reference TRBV19 and TRBJ1-6): DGGITQSPKYLFRKEGQNVTLSCEQNLNHDAMYWYRQDPGQGLRLIYYSQIVNDFQKGDIAEGYSVSREKKESFPLTVTSAQKNPTAFYLCASTRLRDRGDSPLHFGNGTRLTVT.

The rearrangement joins TRBV7-9 to TRBJ2-1; the match to TRBD2 covers 11 bases. Germline trimming cut 5 bases from V and 0 bases from J; bases unmatched to any gene: 6. CDR1 is SEHNR and CDR2 is FQNEAQ in the germline V gene (reference sequence). The CDR3 sequence is 17 residues long. The CDR3 spells CASSPTSGGLSYNEQFF. Here the CDR3 DNA reads TGTGCCAGCAGCCCAACTAGCGGGGGCCTCTCCTACAATGAGCAGTTCTTC.

To note about this clonotype: At one boundary the junction diverges from the germline segment, which might be a read error. The chain combines TRBV4-2 with TRBJ2-2; D is uncertain. Germline CDR1 reads LGHNA; CDR2 reads YNFKEQ. This CDR3 is 16 amino acids long. For the CDR3, the DNA is TGTGCCAGCAACCAAGTTGGGTTATCGGTTGCCGGGGAGCTGTTTTTT. Its protein is CASNQVGLSVAGELFF.

V gene TRBV6-2 or TRBV6-3 combines with J gene TRBJ1-1, with D uncertain. The germline V gene has CDR1 MNHEY and CDR2 SVGEGT. This CDR3 spans 17 amino acids. The V end lost 0 bases, the J end lost 4 bases, and 18 bases lay between the germline ends. CDR3 residues: CASSYSVEVGLGTEAFF. CDR3 in DNA: TGTGCCAGCAGTTACTCTGTCGAGGTTGGATTGGGCACTGAAGCTTTCTTT.

The genes are TRBV6-6 and TRBJ2-1, with D perhaps TRBD1 (6 bases). The ends were cut back, 4 bases at V and 3 bases at J, with 16 bases in the middle. Germline V gene lookup returns CDR1 MNHNY and CDR2 SVGAGI (reference sequence). The CDR3 sequence is 16 residues long. The DNA of the CDR3 is TGTGCCAGCAGTTTCACCCGACAGGCCCTCTACAATGAGCAGTTCTTC. It specifies CASSFTRQALYNEQFF.

The chain is built from TRBV7-2 and TRBJ1-1; D remains ambiguous. The germline CDR1 and CDR2 sequences are SGHTA and FQGNSA. The CDR3 runs 13 residues. V lost 5 bases, J lost 4 bases, and 11 bases lay in between. CDR3 sequence reads: CASSHGWGTEAFF. CDR3 DNA: TGTGCCAGCAGCCATGGATGGGGCACTGAAGCTTTCTTT.

The chain uses TRBV20-1 and TRBJ1-1; D is uncertain. Germline assignment: CDR1 DFQATT and CDR2 SNEGSKA (reference sequence). CDR3 length: 13 amino acids. Trimming removed 0 bases from V and 4 bases from J, with 9 bases in between. CDR3: CSARDLTFTEAFF. CDR3 nucleotides: TGCAGTGCTAGAGATCTGACGTTCACTGAAGCTTTCTTT.

This clonotype was observed many times. CDR3 coding DNA: TGTGCCAGCAGCGGGACTAGCGGGGACAATGAGCAGTTCTTC. As protein: CASSGTSGDNEQFF. The J gene is TRBJ2-1, the V gene TRBV7-2; TRBD2 matches at 13 bases. V lost 5 bases to trimming and J lost 5 bases; unmatched junction nucleotides: 0. Germline-derived CDR1 and CDR2 are SGHTA and FQGNSA. CDR3 length: 14 amino acids.

The rearrangement links TRBV5-1 to TRBJ1-4; D unresolved. Trimming took off 0 bases at V and 8 bases at J, with 8 bases between the two ends. The V gene's germline CDR1 is SGHRS and CDR2 YFSETQ. This CDR3 region has 13 residues. In nucleotides, the CDR3 is TGCGCCAGCAGCTTGGACCTTGGCGAAAAACTGTTTTTT. Amino acids: CASSLDLGEKLFF.

This clonotype was recorded once. The chain carries TRBV6-6 and TRBJ2-1; D remains ambiguous. The CDR3 runs 14 residues. V was shortened by 5 bases and J by 9 bases, with 17 bases between the two germline ends. Germline V gene sequence: CDR1 MNHNY, CDR2 SVGAGI (reference sequence). CDR3 bases: TGTGCCAGCAGTGATCGGTATGGTCGTGGTGAGCAGTTCTTC. Amino acids: CASSDRYGRGEQFF.

This chain links TRBV15 with TRBJ2-3; D remains unclear. V shed 3 bases and J shed 0 bases, with 7 bases lying between them. The CDR3 totals 14 residues. Germline V gives CDR1 LNHNV, CDR2 YYDKDF (reference sequence). The CDR3 is CATSSHHSTDTQYF. For the CDR3, the DNA is TGTGCCACCAGCAGCCACCATAGCACAGATACGCAGTATTTT.

This clonotype was seen only a few times. This chain joins TRBV28 and TRBJ1-5; D is perhaps TRBD1 (5 bases). Trimming took 9 bases from V and 0 from J, leaving 12 bases between them. Germline V gives CDR1 MDHEN, CDR2 SYDVKM. CDR3 length equals 14 residues. In DNA, the CDR3 is TGTGCCAGTAGGCGGGGGTATAGCAATCAGCCCCAGCATTTT. It yields the protein CASRRGYSNQPQHF.

This sequence joins TRBV5-1 and TRBJ2-1; TRBD1 matches at 9 bases. The V and J ends lost 5 bases and 9 bases, in that order; junction bases with no gene match: 15. The CDR3 totals 16 residues. Germline CDR1 is SGHRS and CDR2 is YFSETQ. In DNA form, the CDR3 reads TGCGCCAGCAGACCCCCCGGGACAGGGTTCCTTAGTGAGCAGTTCTTC. The encoded protein is CASRPPGTGFLSEQFF.

V gene TRBV28 combines with J gene TRBJ1-1; D is possibly TRBD1 (6 bases). This CDR3 region has 15 residues. Per germline, CDR1 MDHEN and CDR2 SYDVKM. The V and J ends lost 4 bases and 2 bases respectively, with 14 bases between them. CDR3 amino acids: CASSSPGQVNTEAFF. The CDR3 coding sequence is TGTGCCAGCAGTTCCCCGGGACAAGTTAACACTGAAGCTTTCTTT.

A remark on this clonotype: At one end the junction does not follow the germline gene, possibly because of a read error. V and J are TRBV27 and TRBJ2-3, with TRBD1 matching over 7 bases. Germline V lookup: CDR1 MNHEY, CDR2 SMNVEV (reference sequence). The CDR3 has 16 residues. CDR3 sequence reads: CASTLKFRQGVDTQYF. The CDR3 DNA follows: TGTGCCAGCACTTTAAAGTTCCGACAGGGTGTAGATACGCAGTATTTT.

There are a few counts of this clonotype. The chain uses TRBV10-3 and TRBJ1-3, with D hard to call. This CDR3 is 12 amino acids long. Trimming removed 7 bases from V and 1 base from J, with 5 bases in between. CDR1 and CDR2 from the germline V gene are ENHRY and SYGVKD. The CDR3 protein is CAIMGSGNTIYF. The CDR3 bases are TGTGCCATCATGGGGTCTGGAAACACCATATATTTT.

The gene calls are TRBV6-6 and TRBJ2-7, with D possibly being TRBD1 or TRBD2 (5 bases each). The CDR3 has 14 amino acids. Germline lookup yields CDR1 MNHNY and CDR2 SVGAGI (reference sequence). V lost 6 bases and J lost 3, with 15 bases in between. The CDR3 sequence: CASRRPGPNYEQYV. In nucleotides, the CDR3 is TGTGCCAGCAGGAGACCGGGACCTAACTACGAGCAGTACGTC.

The rearrangement joins TRBV7-6 to TRBJ2-1; the D call may be TRBD1 or TRBD2 (6 bases each). V was trimmed by 4 bases and J by 3 bases, leaving 10 bases between them. Germline V gene sequence: CDR1 SGHVS, CDR2 FNYEAQ. The CDR3 has 14 residues. The CDR3 is CASSSGAVYNEQFF. In DNA form, the CDR3 reads TGTGCCAGCAGCTCGGGGGCCGTCTACAATGAGCAGTTCTTC.

As regards this clonotype: One end of the junction fails to match germline, which may point to a read error. The rearrangement uses TRBV6-6 and TRBJ2-1; D unresolved. In germline, CDR1 is MNHNY, CDR2 SVGAGI (reference sequence). This CDR3 spans 13 amino acids. CDR3 loop: CANSFGSYNEQFF. The CDR3 DNA is TGTGCCAACAGTTTCGGGTCCTACAATGAGCAGTTCTTC.

The chain combines TRBV6-2 or TRBV6-3 with TRBJ2-1, with 9 bases lining up with TRBD2. V shed 7 bases and J 7 bases; nucleotides not matched to a gene: 5. The germline V gene encodes CDR1 MNHEY and CDR2 SVGEGT. The length of the CDR3 is 13 residues. The CDR3 reads CASTGLAWNEQFF. The CDR3 DNA sequence: TGTGCCAGCACGGGACTAGCATGGAATGAGCAGTTCTTC.

As for this clonotype: This may be a read error, as it is one base from a much larger clone. This sequence joins TRBV7-8 and TRBJ1-2, with D maybe TRBD1 (6 bases). Germline CDR1 SGHVS, CDR2 FQNEAQ. This CDR3 has 17 residues. Trimming left V 1 base short and J 8 bases short, with 23 bases between. The CDR3 is CASSLGFGLQGDPGYTF. CDR3 nucleotide sequence: TGTGCCAGCAGCTTAGGATTTGGTCTACAGGGCGATCCCGGCTACACCTTC.

This chain connects TRBV10-3 to TRBJ1-2, with D possibly being TRBD1 (5 bases). The CDR3 runs 11 residues. The germline CDR1 and CDR2 sequences are ENHRY and SYGVKD. Trimming stripped 3 bases from V and 8 bases from J, with 7 bases between. In DNA form, the CDR3 reads TGTGCCATCAGTGACGGGGGGGGCTACACCTTC. Residues: CAISDGGGYTF.

This clonotype has a count of ten or more. The chain has TRBV7-2 and TRBJ2-3; the match to TRBD1 covers 9 bases. Germline V gives CDR1 SGHTA, CDR2 FQGNSA. CDR3 length: 16 amino acids. J lost 3 bases, V lost 3 bases, and 7 bases had no gene match. The CDR3: CASSFPPGQGTDTQYF. CDR3 DNA sequence: TGTGCCAGCAGCTTCCCTCCGGGACAGGGAACAGATACGCAGTATTTT.

The V gene is TRBV9, the J gene TRBJ2-3; either TRBD1 or TRBD2 may supply D (5 bases each). V gave up 5 bases and J gave up 7 bases, with 20 bases separating them. This CDR3 contains 15 residues. Germline V gene sequence: CDR1 SGDLS, CDR2 YYNGEE. The CDR3 loop reads CASRGDRGLSNTQYF. CDR3 bases: TGTGCCAGCAGAGGGGACCGCGGGTTATCTAATACGCAGTATTTT.

This sequence joins TRBV10-3 and TRBJ2-1; 8 nucleotides agree with TRBD1. The CDR3 covers 16 residues. Per the germline V gene, CDR1 is ENHRY and CDR2 is SYGVKD. V lost 5 bases to trimming and J lost 2 bases; unmatched junction nucleotides: 8. The chain's CDR3 is CAISFGTGLPYNEQFF. The CDR3 DNA is TGTGCCATCAGTTTCGGGACAGGATTACCCTACAATGAGCAGTTCTTC.

This clonotype was counted between two and nine times. The chain links TRBV6-1 to TRBJ2-1; D is undetermined. V lost 3 bases and J 7 bases, leaving 19 bases between the germline ends. Germline V gene sequence: CDR1 MNHNS, CDR2 SASEGT. This CDR3 region has 16 residues. The CDR3, as DNA: TGTGCCAGCAGTGACCGGCGAGGAATAAATGGGAATGAGCAGTTCTTC. Translation gives CASSDRRGINGNEQFF.